Sequencing of this TCR beta chain was carried out in a study of somatic mutations in cytotoxic T cells in rheumatoid arthritis. Sequencing was performed with immunoSEQ multiplex PCR; in TCRdb, only in-frame clones are kept and a portion is missing. The sample holds 8,500 to 11,000 clones, 65% to 85% seen once. Germline V lookup: CDR1 LNHDA, CDR2 SQIVND (reference sequence). The CDR3 is 15 residues long. V was trimmed by 2 bases and J by 4 bases, leaving 13 bases between them. The chain links TRBV19 to TRBJ2-3, with D possibly being TRBD2 (5 bases). Sequencing was done on a sample of CD8+ T cells sorted from blood. The sequence derives from a woman aged 50 to 60 in good health. The CDR3 is CASSIFGLASDTQYF. The CDR3 region has the DNA TGTGCCAGTAGTATATTCGGGCTAGCTTCAGATACGCAGTATTTT.